The 9 T cell receptor beta chains in this list originate from one sample, sequenced in a study of cytomegalovirus exposure and HLA in healthy donors. The data were produced by immunoSEQ multiplex PCR, yet TCRdb's version contains in-frame clones alone and is incomplete. The sample carries 220,000 or so clones, roughly 88% recorded once. Sequencing was performed on PBMCs. Every receptor here comes from a woman between 25 and 40 years old in good health and CMV-seropositive.

The chain uses TRBV29-1 and TRBJ2-7; 8 bases line up with TRBD2. Losses at the gene ends were 6 bases for V and 2 bases for J; bases not matched to a gene: 6. CDR1 and CDR2 from the germline V gene are SQVTM and ANQGSEA. The CDR3 consists of 13 residues. DNA of the CDR3: TGCAGCGTCTCCGGGAGGGCAACCTACGAGCAGTACTTC. Translating gives CSVSGRATYEQYF.

This chain links TRBV4-3 with TRBJ2-5, with D hard to call. Deletions cut 0 bases from V and 4 bases from J, with 12 bases between. The CDR3 is 15 amino acids. The V gene's germline CDR1 is LGHNA and CDR2 YSLEER. The CDR3 protein is CASSQECREGETQYF. The CDR3 region has the DNA TGCGCCAGCAGCCAAGAGTGCAGAGAAGGAGAGACCCAGTACTTC.

The chain employs TRBV6-1 and TRBJ1-1, with TRBD1 matching 10 bases. The junction had 7 bases not matched to a gene; V was cut back by 7 bases and J by 5 bases. Looked up from germline, CDR1 is MNHNS and CDR2 is SASEGT. The CDR3 totals 14 residues. The CDR3 nucleotides read TGTGCCAGCATCAGGGGACAGGGGACTACTGAAGCTTTCTTT. Translation gives CASIRGQGTTEAFF.

The DNA for the CDR3 is TGTGCCAGCAGTTTAGTCCCAGGGAACCAAGAGACCCAGTACTTC. Translating it yields CASSLVPGNQETQYF. The rearrangement links TRBV27 to TRBJ2-5, with a tentative D call TRBD1 (5 bases). Trimming pared 2 bases from V and 0 bases from J, leaving 10 bases between. This CDR3 region has 15 residues. Germline-derived CDR1 and CDR2 are MNHEY and SMNVEV (reference sequence).

This chain uses TRBV30 with TRBJ2-2; TRBD1 aligns across 7 bases. CDR3 size: 15 residues. Germline CDR1 reads GTSNPN; CDR2 reads SVGIG (reference sequence). The junction had 4 bases not matched to a gene; V was cut back by 0 bases and J by 3 bases. The CDR3: CAWSVQGFDTGELFF. CDR3 in DNA: TGTGCCTGGAGTGTACAGGGGTTCGACACCGGGGAGCTGTTTTTT.

The chain couples TRBV30 to TRBJ1-1; D gene unclear. CDR3 size: 12 residues. Germline V gives CDR1 GTSNPN, CDR2 SVGIG (reference sequence). V gave up 3 bases and J gave up 5 bases, with 10 bases separating them. The CDR3 DNA reads as TGTGCCTGGAGCCGTCGGGATACTGAAGCTTTCTTT. As protein: CAWSRRDTEAFF.

The CDR3: CASSLDGANYGYTF. Here the CDR3 DNA reads TGTGCCAGCAGTCTGGATGGGGCTAACTATGGCTACACCTTC. The J gene is TRBJ1-2, the V gene TRBV5-6; D is unresolved. The germline gives CDR1 SGHDT, CDR2 YYEEEE. The CDR3 has 14 amino acids. With 5 bases removed from V and 0 bases from J, the gap between germline ends came to 11 bases. The full variable domain, completed using reference TRBV5-6 and TRBJ1-2, is DAGVTQSPTHLIKTRGQQVTLRCSPKSGHDTVSWYQQALGQGPQFIFQYYEEEERQRGNFPDRFSGHQFPNYSSELNVNALLLGDSALYLCASSLDGANYGYTFGSGTRLTVV.

This sequence joins TRBV7-6 and TRBJ2-3; D is ambiguous. Germline CDR1 reads SGHVS; CDR2 reads FNYEAQ. The CDR3 covers 13 residues. Trimming took 6 bases from V and 2 from J, leaving 9 bases between them. CDR3 amino acids: CASSLMYTDTQYF. DNA for the CDR3: TGTGCCAGCAGTCTGATGTACACAGATACGCAGTATTTT.

This clone has just one count. The V gene is TRBV5-4, the J gene TRBJ2-5; 7 nucleotides line up with TRBD1. The CDR3 sequence is 15 residues long. The germline V gene has CDR1 SGHNT and CDR2 YYREEE (reference sequence). The V gene end was trimmed by 0 bases and the J gene end by 4 bases; junction bases not matched to a gene: 6. The CDR3 DNA sequence: TGTGCCAGCAGCTTGGACTCGGCAGGGGGAGAGACCCAGTACTTC. This encodes CASSLDSAGGETQYF.